Sequencing of this TCR beta chain was carried out in a study of T cell responses to AZD1222 COVID-19 vaccine (dated by TCRdb to the early 2020s). Context from the whole study: TCR sequencing covered fewer than 250 trial participants: 200 to 220 given two doses of AZD1222 and approximately 26 given two doses of MenACWY control vaccine. Trial participants were enrolled into age subgroups of 18-55, 56-69 and 70-plus years, which contained 148, 28 and 57 TCR-sequenced participants, respectively.

As encoded in the germline V gene, CDR1 is SGHDT while CDR2 is YYEEEE. The CDR3 sequence holds 15 residues, the cysteine and phenylalanine included. The CDR3 DNA has 45 bases and is translated from base 1. V is pruned by 0 bases and J by 5 bases, leaving 4 bases of the junction without a gene match. Overall study outcomes, separate from this receptor: The 56-69-year group was small, and its depth increase did not reach significance, likely because of low power. Conclusions about previously exposed vaccinees were limited because only six or seven AZD1222 recipients were SARS-CoV-2 seropositive at baseline. Reportedly, almost half of the unique spike-specific TCRs recognized epitopes lying outside the regions that are mutated in the B.1.351 and B.1.1.7 variants. CD4 TCRs associated with the vaccine covered the entire spike protein, and the dominant responses were in regions 160-218 and 743-854. A significant rise in spike-specific TCR breadth and depth was observed after two AZD1222 doses relative to day 0 and relative to MenACWY recipients. Participants were mostly white British, with more females than males. The authors suggested clonal diversity may have been underestimated. Because no day 14 peak-response samples were available, the repertoires could be characterized only after the peak T cell response.

The CDR3 regions of human TCRbeta chains were subjected to immunosequencing. For the original study's pipeline: TCRs in the repertoires were matched against a reference library of SARS-CoV-2-specific TCRs that had been generated with the MIRA antigen-specificity platform. Breadth was defined as the fraction of unique TCRs that were SARS-CoV-2-associated. Depth was defined as the fraction of total T cells that were SARS-CoV-2-associated. Using the MIRA data, each spike-specific TCR was assigned both to the spike region to which the TCR was reactive and to a CD4 or CD8 class. Log10-transformed breadth and depth values were compared by one-way ANOVA with Sidak's multiple comparisons tests. Not all clones reach the TCRdb copy of this immuneACCESS table, which keeps in-frame sequences only. Checked studies attribute under half of the gap to unresolved V genes and leave the rest unexplained. Clone size and the V and J calls come from that table; the DNA yielded D and trimming. This sample has 65,000 to 85,000 clones in its table, and 70% to 90% of those were observed once. In total, the top ten clones hold under 11% of the sample.

On this clone: Its recognized antigen is unknown. Within one base of it there is no much larger clone, and no base qualities were kept.

This specimen's time point label, interpreted: about 28 days (+/-7) after the second vaccine dose. AZD1222 recipients with second doses at about 4 weeks or about 12 weeks were pooled, because spike-specific TCR depth and breadth did not differ between schedules. Vaccinee samples were obtained from the UK trials COV001 and COV002, which included a single-blind randomized controlled phase 2/3 trial of AZD1222 (ChAdOx1 nCoV-19) in healthy adults. Trial participant PBMC samples were collected at day 0 and day 28 after the second dose for TCRbeta chain sequencing. This specimen was peripheral blood, taken 28 days after the second AZD1222 dose. The chain was built from TRBV5-6 and TRBJ2-3; TRBD2 aligns with 9 central bases. The source of this sequence is an adult who received the AZD1222 COVID-19 vaccine. The DNA is TGTGCCAGCAGCTTGGGCCTAGCGGGAAGAGATACGCAGTATTTT. It specifies CASSLGLAGRDTQYF.